The 21 T cell receptor beta chains in this list originate from one sample, sequenced in a study of response to subunit inactivated influenza vaccine. A single record per CDR3 protein comes from TCRdb applying MiXCR to the RT-PCR reads. The sample includes about 500,000 distinct CDR3 sequences, approximately 15% of them seen just once. Sample: CD4+ T cells sorted from PBMCs, taken about 24 months after vaccination. Receptor source: a man between 50 and 75 years old who received an inactivated influenza vaccine.

This clonotype was seen at least ten times. The chain combines TRBV7-3 with TRBJ2-1; 10 positions match TRBD2. This CDR3 contains 18 residues. Germline assignment: CDR1 SGHTA and CDR2 FQGTGA. V was pared by 1 base and J by 7 bases, with 13 bases of the junction left unmatched. The chain's CDR3 is CASSLMSLSGRGRNEQFF. CDR3 DNA: TGTGCCAGCAGCTTAATGAGCCTCAGCGGGAGGGGAAGGAATGAGCAGTTCTTC.

This chain uses TRBV20-1 with TRBJ1-2, with TRBD1 identical over 8 bases. V shed 4 bases, J shed 3 bases, and the junction held 1 base outside the gene matches. This CDR3 has 12 residues. CDR1 DFQATT and CDR2 SNEGSKA come from the germline V gene (reference sequence). Here the CDR3 DNA reads TGCAGTGCTATGACAGGGGACTATGGCTACACCTTC. It translates to CSAMTGDYGYTF.

This clonotype was recorded a few times. The CDR3, as DNA: TGTGCCAGCAGCCAAGAAGCGGGACAGGGACGTGAAGCTTTCTTT. This codes for CASSQEAGQGREAFF. V and J are TRBV4-2 and TRBJ1-1; 9 nucleotides align to TRBD1. With 0 bases clipped from V and 7 bases from J, the junction kept 6 bases outside the gene matches. CDR3 length: 15 residues. Germline CDR1 LGHNA, CDR2 YNFKEQ.

This clonotype is deemed medium-sized. The J gene is TRBJ2-1, the V gene TRBV20-1; D call uncertain. From germline, CDR1 is DFQATT and CDR2 SNEGSKA (reference sequence). The CDR3 sequence is 11 residues long. Trimming cost V 5 bases and J 9 bases, with 11 bases left between them. The CDR3 sequence: CSALPDTEQFF. The CDR3, as DNA: TGCAGTGCTCTACCAGACACTGAGCAGTTCTTC.

This clonotype was counted only a few times. This chain uses TRBV7-6 with TRBJ2-1; 7 nucleotides align to TRBD1. Germline V gene data show CDR1 as SGHVS and CDR2 as FNYEAQ. V gave up 2 bases and J gave up 5 bases; unmatched junction bases: 6. The CDR3 extends over 15 amino acids. CDR3 sequence: CASSLFPGQDNEQFF. In nucleotides, the CDR3 is TGTGCCAGCAGCTTATTTCCCGGACAGGACAATGAGCAGTTCTTC.

This clonotype has ten or more counts. The CDR3 sequence is CSAQRGTGSTGELFF. CDR3 nucleotide sequence: TGCAGCGCACAGCGAGGGACAGGGAGCACCGGGGAGCTGTTTTTT. The chain links TRBV29-1 to TRBJ2-2; 9 bases match TRBD1. Trimming at V came to 7 bases and at J to 4 bases, leaving 10 bases not matched to a gene. The CDR3 totals 15 residues. CDR1 is SQVTM and CDR2 is ANQGSEA in the germline V gene.

This clonotype was found a few times. DNA for the CDR3: TGCAGTGCTAGAAAGGGGACAGGGGTAAACGAGCAGTACTTC. Residues: CSARKGTGVNEQYF. The J gene is TRBJ2-7, the V gene TRBV20-1, with 10 positions matching TRBD1. Per germline, CDR1 DFQATT and CDR2 SNEGSKA (reference sequence). V dropped 2 bases and J dropped 5; count of bases not matched to a gene: 6. The CDR3 runs 14 residues.

This clonotype was detected many times. The rearrangement uses TRBV3-1 and TRBJ1-2; 9 positions agree with TRBD1. Germline values: CDR1 LGHDT, CDR2 YNNKEL (reference sequence). There are 14 residues in the CDR3. V lost 4 bases to trimming and J lost 7 bases; unmatched junction nucleotides: 7. CDR3 sequence: CASSLVTGGSGYTF. Written as DNA, the CDR3 is TGTGCCAGCAGCCTTGTAACAGGGGGCTCTGGCTACACCTTC.

This clonotype appeared a single time. This chain links TRBV5-4 with TRBJ2-4; possibly TRBD1 for D (6 bases). The V end lost 2 bases, the J end lost 1 base, and 28 bases lay between the germline ends. Germline V gene data show CDR1 as SGHNT and CDR2 as YYREEE (reference sequence). The CDR3 loop spans 21 amino acids. CDR3 region: CASSFLPLGSQGFVAKNIQYF. CDR3 DNA sequence: TGTGCCAGCAGCTTTCTGCCCCTTGGGAGCCAGGGGTTTGTGGCCAAAAACATTCAGTACTTC.

Many counts were recorded for this clonotype. The V and J genes are TRBV20-1 and TRBJ2-2; the D gene is possibly TRBD1 (6 bases). Germline lookup yields CDR1 DFQATT and CDR2 SNEGSKA (reference sequence). This CDR3 region has 13 residues. The CDR3 region has the DNA TGCAGCGCCAGGGACACCAACACCGGGGAGCTGTTTTTT. It codes for CSARDTNTGELFF.

The chain has TRBV5-1 and TRBJ2-1, with D uncertain. Between the trimmed V and J ends, which lost 4 bases and 1 base, there was a span of 9 bases. The germline CDR1 and CDR2 sequences are SGHRS and YFSETQ. The CDR3 has 14 amino acids. The CDR3 sequence: CASSTPSSYNEQFF. The DNA for the CDR3 is TGCGCCAGCAGCACACCGAGTTCCTACAATGAGCAGTTCTTC.

The table lists this clonotype with a few counts. This chain links TRBV6-2 or TRBV6-3 with TRBJ2-7; 7 nucleotides align to TRBD1. The CDR3 consists of 14 residues. J lost 2 bases, V lost 4 bases, and 5 bases had no gene match. Germline CDR1 is MNHEY and CDR2 is SVGEGT. CDR3 coding DNA: TGTGCCAGCAGTTGGGACAGCTTGCCCTACGAGCAGTACTTC. Protein product: CASSWDSLPYEQYF.

This chain uses TRBV6-5 with TRBJ2-1; 8 bases agree with TRBD1. The CDR3 spans 15 residues. Germline CDR1 and CDR2: MNHEY and SVGAGI. The ends lost 2 bases at V and 8 bases at J; junction bases unmatched: 8. CDR3 protein: CASSYGQGAYDEQFF. In nucleotides, the CDR3 is TGTGCCAGCAGTTACGGGCAGGGGGCTTACGATGAGCAGTTCTTC.

The V gene is TRBV7-9, the J gene TRBJ2-1; 9 nucleotides agree with TRBD2. Germline V gives CDR1 SEHNR, CDR2 FQNEAQ (reference sequence). Trimming removed 4 bases from V and 5 bases from J; junction bases left unmatched: 9. There are 16 residues in the CDR3. The CDR3 region has the DNA TGTGCCAGCAGCTCATCGGTGGGACTAGCAAACAATGAGCAGTTCTTC. It encodes CASSSSVGLANNEQFF.

The V gene is TRBV15, the J gene TRBJ2-1; D call uncertain. The length of the CDR3 is 15 residues. Trimming pared 0 bases from V and 0 bases from J, leaving 6 bases between. The V gene's germline CDR1 is LNHNV and CDR2 YYDKDF (reference sequence). CDR3 sequence (DNA): TGTGCCACCAGCAGAGATCAAGGCTCCTACAATGAGCAGTTCTTC. Translation: CATSRDQGSYNEQFF.

The gene calls are TRBV20-1 and TRBJ2-1; D is possibly TRBD1 or TRBD2 (5 bases each). Germline V CDR1 and CDR2: DFQATT, SNEGSKA (reference sequence). V gave up 7 bases and J gave up 6 bases, with 22 bases separating them. The CDR3 sequence is 15 residues long. The CDR3 coding sequence is TGCAGTGTCCATCCCGGGGCGCGGTGGGCCAATGAGCAGTTCTTC. It encodes CSVHPGARWANEQFF.

The chain is built from TRBV5-1 and TRBJ2-7, with D tentatively TRBD2 (5 bases). The CDR3 totals 15 residues. With 3 bases removed from V and 5 bases from J, the gap between germline ends came to 18 bases. CDR1 and CDR2 from the germline V gene are SGHRS and YFSETQ. The CDR3 here is CASSSLSGWNHEQYF. For the CDR3, the DNA is TGCGCCAGCAGCTCCCTGAGCGGCTGGAACCACGAGCAGTACTTC.

The chain employs TRBV6-4 and TRBJ2-2; no firm D call. From germline, CDR1 is MRHNA and CDR2 SNTAGT. CDR3 size: 13 residues. V dropped 5 bases and J dropped 2 bases, with 6 bases sitting between them. CDR3 in amino acids: CASSSSNTGELFF. The DNA for the CDR3 is TGTGCCAGCAGTTCAAGTAACACCGGGGAGCTGTTTTTT.

The genes are TRBV6-5 and TRBJ2-7; maybe TRBD1 (6 bases). The germline gives CDR1 MNHEY, CDR2 SVGAGI. The CDR3 loop spans 17 amino acids. V was shortened by 0 bases and J by 0 bases, with 15 bases between the two germline ends. In nucleotides, the CDR3 is TGTGCCAGCAGTTACTCGTATGGGGGCCCAAGCTCCTACGAGCAGTACTTC. This gives the protein CASSYSYGGPSSYEQYF.

This sequence joins TRBV30 and TRBJ1-6; D gene ambiguous. V lost 2 bases, J lost 6 bases, and 8 bases lay in between. This CDR3 is built from 13 residues. CDR1 is GTSNPN, CDR2 SVGIG, per germline (reference sequence). The DNA for the CDR3 is TGTGCCTGGAGTCCCGGACTTAATTCACCCCTCCACTTT. This codes for CAWSPGLNSPLHF. The full variable domain, rest sourced from reference TRBV30 and TRBJ1-6, is SQTIHQWPATLVQPVGSPLSLECTVEGTSNPNLYWYRQAAGRGLQLLFYSVGIGQISSEVPQNLSASRPQDRQFILSSKKLLLSDSGFYLCAWSPGLNSPLHFGNGTRLTVT.

This clonotype was observed many times. The chain carries TRBV20-1 and TRBJ2-7; TRBD2 aligns across 11 bases. The CDR3 spans 14 residues. With 5 bases clipped from V and 13 bases from J, the junction kept 16 bases outside the gene matches. Germline CDR1 DFQATT, CDR2 SNEGSKA (reference sequence). CDR3 region: CSAFGPLAGVGHYF. Written as DNA, the CDR3 is TGCAGTGCTTTCGGGCCACTAGCGGGAGTAGGGCATTACTTC.